The present TCR beta chain was sequenced within a study of Graves' ophthalmopathy and Graves' hyperthyroidism. This CDR3 comprises 15 residues. The ends were cut back, 0 bases at V and 3 bases at J, with 11 bases in the middle. Germline CDR1 reads WSHSY; CDR2 reads SAAADI. RNA transcripts provided the template for amplifying TCR beta CDR3 regions. An initial RT-PCR round employing HTBI primers preceded a second-round multiplex PCR. TCRdb recomputed calls from the multiplex PCR reads with MiXCR, one row per CDR3 protein. The table shows approximately 1.2 million distinct CDR3 sequences, with less than 45% occurring only once. This clonotype has only one observation.

Sequenced input: peripheral blood or thyroid tissue (not recorded which). The sequence came from an adult man with Graves' hyperthyroidism. V is TRBV10-2 and J is TRBJ1-1; D is perhaps TRBD1 (5 bases). The CDR3 is CASSESMGRYTEAFF. CDR3 DNA: TGCGCCAGCAGTGAGTCGATGGGACGGTACACTGAAGCTTTCTTT.